This TCR beta chain was sequenced in a study of blood T cell repertoires in COVID-19. V was pared by 4 bases and J by 4 bases, with 5 bases of the junction left unmatched. CDR3 size: 15 residues. Germline loops: CDR1 SNHLY, CDR2 FYNNEI. TCRdb's copy holds only in-frame clones and misses some; the assay was immunoSEQ multiplex PCR. Of tens of thousands of clones in the sample, about 93% were seen once. This TCR derives from a human donor in a cohort sampled during active COVID-19. Sequenced: peripheral blood. The chain carries TRBV2 and TRBJ1-5, with 9 bases fitting TRBD1. The CDR3 spells CASSGDRAGNQPQHF. The CDR3, as DNA: TGTGCCAGCAGTGGGGACAGGGCTGGGAATCAGCCCCAGCATTTT. Combining the CDR3 with reference TRBV2 and TRBJ1-5 gives the whole variable domain EPEVTQTPSHQVTQMGQEVILRCVPISNHLYFYWYRQILGQKVEFLVSFYNNEISEKSEIFDDQFSVERPDGSNFTLKIRSTKLEDSAMYFCASSGDRAGNQPQHFGDGTRLSIL.